This T cell receptor (beta chain) is from a study of a mutant IDH1 vaccine in newly diagnosed glioma. Whole-study context: Earlier care involved radiotherapy, temozolomide, or both, and the majority received both.

Time point indicated: week 47, end of study. What each vaccine dose contained was 300 ug of mutant IDH1 20-mer peptide, accompanied by topical imiquimod. As concerns this clone: Its antigen remains unidentified.

The repertoire was sequenced with immunoSEQ multiplex PCR; TCRdb's copy has only in-frame clones and lacks some. This sample has tens of thousands of clones; roughly 82% occur once, and the top ten carry about 17%. The V gene end was trimmed by 3 bases and the J gene end by 7 bases; junction bases not matched to a gene: 1. CDR1 is MGHRA and CDR2 is YSYEKL in the germline V gene. The CDR3 covers 12 residues. The source material was PBMCs, sampled from a glioma patient whose treatment included an IDH1 peptide vaccine. The V call is TRBV4-1, the J call TRBJ1-2, with 8 bases that match TRBD1. The source is a man between 18 and 29 years old with glioma. Some clones in this sample may be carry-over from other donors' samples. The CDR3 protein is CASSQGQAGYTF. The CDR3 nucleotides are TGCGCCAGCAGCCAGGGACAGGCTGGCTACACCTTC.